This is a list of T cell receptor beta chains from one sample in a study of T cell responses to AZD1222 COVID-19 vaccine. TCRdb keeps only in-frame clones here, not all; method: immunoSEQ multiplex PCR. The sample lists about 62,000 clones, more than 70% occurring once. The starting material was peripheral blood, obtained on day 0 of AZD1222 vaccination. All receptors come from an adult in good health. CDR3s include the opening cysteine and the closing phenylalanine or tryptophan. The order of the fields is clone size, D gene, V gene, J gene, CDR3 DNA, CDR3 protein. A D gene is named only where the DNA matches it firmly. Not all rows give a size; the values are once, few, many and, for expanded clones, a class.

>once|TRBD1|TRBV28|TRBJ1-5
TGTGCCAGCAGACTCCGACAGGGTGGCAATCAGCCCCAGCATTTT
CASRLRQGGNQPQHF
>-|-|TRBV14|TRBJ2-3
TGTGCCAGCAGCCTTGGGGGTCGTGGAGATACGCAGTATTTT
CASSLGGRGDTQYF
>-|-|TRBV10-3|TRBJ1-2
TGTGCCATCAGTGAACCGGACGGAACTAACTATGGCTACACCTTC
CAISEPDGTNYGYTF
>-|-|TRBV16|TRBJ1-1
TGTGCCAGCAGCCAACCCACAGGGCGACACACTGAAGCTTTCTTT
CASSQPTGRHTEAFF
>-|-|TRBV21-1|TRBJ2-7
TGTGCCAGCAGCAAAAAGAGCAGATGCAGCACCTACGAGCAGTACTTC
CASSKKSRCSTYEQYF
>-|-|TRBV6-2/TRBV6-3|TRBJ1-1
TGTGCCAGCAGTCCAGGGCCTTGGAGGACTGAAGCTTTCTTT
CASSPGPWRTEAFF
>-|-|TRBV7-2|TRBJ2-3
TGTGCCAGCAGCCCCCGTCAACTCACAGGAGGCACAGATACGCAGTATTTT
CASSPRQLTGGTDTQYF
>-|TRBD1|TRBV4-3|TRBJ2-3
TGCGCCAGCAGCCTCACGGACAGGGCCACAAGCACAGATACGCAGTATTTT
CASSLTDRATSTDTQYF
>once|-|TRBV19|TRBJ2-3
TGTGCCAGTAGTACTCCCCCGGGTGCTGGAGATACGCAGTATTTT
CASSTPPGAGDTQYF
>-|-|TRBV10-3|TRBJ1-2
TGTGCCATCAGTGATAACTATGGCTACACCTTC
CAISDNYGYTF
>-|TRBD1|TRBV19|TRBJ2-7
TGTGCCAGTAGTATTCCGGGACAGGGGGTATATCGGCAGTACTTC
CASSIPGQGVYRQYF
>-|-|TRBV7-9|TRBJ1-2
TGTGCCATCGACCCCGTCGCAACAGAGGACTATGGCTACACCTTC
CAIDPVATEDYGYTF
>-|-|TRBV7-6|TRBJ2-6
TGTGCCAGCAGCCAAGGAGTTTACTCTGGGGCCAACGTCCTGACTTTC
CASSQGVYSGANVLTF
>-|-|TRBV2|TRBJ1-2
TGTGCCAGCAGTGAAGGACAGGCGTATTATGGCTACACCTTC
CASSEGQAYYGYTF
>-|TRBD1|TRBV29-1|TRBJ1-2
TGCAGCGTTGAAGATCGGGAACAGGGGGCCAACTATGGCTACACCTTC
CSVEDREQGANYGYTF
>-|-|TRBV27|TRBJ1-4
TGTGCCAGCAGTTTCCAGGGTCGGAATGAAAAACTGTTTTTT
CASSFQGRNEKLFF
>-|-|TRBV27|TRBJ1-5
TGTGCCAGCAGTTTTTCGGGGGGCCGGGGTCAGCCCCAGCATTTT
CASSFSGGRGQPQHF
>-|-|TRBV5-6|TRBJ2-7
TGTGCCAGCAGCTTGTTGGGCCAGAGTTACGAGCAGTACTTC
CASSLLGQSYEQYF
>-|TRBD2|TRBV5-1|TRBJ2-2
TGCGCCAGCCGGACTAGAAACGGGGAGCTGTTTTTT
CASRTRNGELFF
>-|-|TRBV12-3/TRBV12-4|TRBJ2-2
TGTGCCAGCAGTTTACGACAGACCGGGGAGCTGTTTTTT
CASSLRQTGELFF
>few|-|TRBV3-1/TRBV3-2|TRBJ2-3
TGTGCCAGCAGCCAAGGGACCCTTGGGGATACGCAGTATTTT
CASSQGTLGDTQYF
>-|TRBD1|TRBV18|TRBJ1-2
TGTGCCAGCTCACAGGGACAGGTCTATGGCTACACCTTC
CASSQGQVYGYTF
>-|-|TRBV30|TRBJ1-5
TGTGCCTGGAGTGGGGCACAGGAGTTTCATAGCAATCAGCCCCAGCATTTT
CAWSGAQEFHSNQPQHF
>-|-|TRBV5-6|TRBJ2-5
TGTGCCAGCAGCGCGGCAGGGAGAGAGACCCAGTACTTC
CASSAAGRETQYF
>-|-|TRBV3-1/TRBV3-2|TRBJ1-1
TGTGCCAGCAGCACAACGGGTAACACTGAAGCTTTCTTT
CASSTTGNTEAFF
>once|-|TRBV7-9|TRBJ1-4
TGTGCCAGCAGCTTAGGGGGGCAGAGGAATGAAAAACTGTTTTTT
CASSLGGQRNEKLFF
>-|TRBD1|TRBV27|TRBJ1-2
TGTGCCAGCAGCAGGACAGGGGTTGATGGCTACACCTTC
CASSRTGVDGYTF
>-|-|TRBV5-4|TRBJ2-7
TGTGCCAGCAGCTTGGGGGGCTCAACGGGCGGCGAGCAGTACTTC
CASSLGGSTGGEQYF
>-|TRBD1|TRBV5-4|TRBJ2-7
TGTGCCAGCAGCACGGACAGGGGATACGAGCAGTACTTC
CASSTDRGYEQYF
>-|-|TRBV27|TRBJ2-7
TGTGCCAGCAGGCCGGGACATTCCACCTACGAGCAGTACTTC
CASRPGHSTYEQYF
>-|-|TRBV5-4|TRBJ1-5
TGTGCCAGCAGCCCCGGGGCAGGGAGGGATCAGCCCCAGCATTTT
CASSPGAGRDQPQHF
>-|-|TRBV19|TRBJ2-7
TGTGCCAGTAGTAGCATCCAGGGAGGCGAGCAGTACTTC
CASSSIQGGEQYF
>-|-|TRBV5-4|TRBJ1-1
TGTGCCAGCAGCTTTGGGACTGAAGCTTTCTTT
CASSFGTEAFF
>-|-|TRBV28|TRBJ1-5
TGTGCCAGCAGTTTAACGGGTCAGCCCCAGCATTTT
CASSLTGQPQHF
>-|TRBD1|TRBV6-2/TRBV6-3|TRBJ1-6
TGTGCCAGCAGTACCGGGACAGGGTATTCACCCCTCCACTTT
CASSTGTGYSPLHF
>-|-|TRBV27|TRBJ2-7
TGTGCCAGCAGTTTGGGACACGAGCAGTACTTC
CASSLGHEQYF
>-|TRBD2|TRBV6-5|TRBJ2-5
TGTGCCAGCAGCCTTGTGGGGGGGGGCCAAGAGACCCAGTACTTC
CASSLVGGGQETQYF
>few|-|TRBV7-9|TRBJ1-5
TGTGCCAGCAGTTTACAGGCGGGCAATCAGCCCCAGCATTTT
CASSLQAGNQPQHF
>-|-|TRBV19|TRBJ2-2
TGTGCCTCACGATCCGATGGCCGATGGGGAAAAACCGGGGAGCTGTTTTTT
CASRSDGRWGKTGELFF
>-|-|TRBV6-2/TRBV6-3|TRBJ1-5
TGTGCCAGCAGTTACACCCAGCGCAATCAGCCCCAGCATTTT
CASSYTQRNQPQHF
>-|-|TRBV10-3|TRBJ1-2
TGTGCCATCAGTGAATGGGGGAAGGGCTATGGCTACACCTTC
CAISEWGKGYGYTF
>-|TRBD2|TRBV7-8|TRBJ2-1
TGTGCCAGCAGCTTAGGGATCTCTAGCGGGGCCTACAATGAGCAGTTCTTC
CASSLGISSGAYNEQFF
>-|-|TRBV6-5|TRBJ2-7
TGTGCCAGCAGTTACTACAGCGGCGAGCAGTACTTC
CASSYYSGEQYF
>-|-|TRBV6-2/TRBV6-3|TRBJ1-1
TGTGCCAGCAGTTCACAGGGAGGTGGCACTGAAGCTTTCTTT
CASSSQGGGTEAFF
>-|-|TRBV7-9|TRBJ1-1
TGTGCCAGCAGCCCGGACAAGACTGAAGCTTTCTTT
CASSPDKTEAFF
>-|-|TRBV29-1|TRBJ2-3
TGCAGCGTTAGTGGTCGGGCAGCCGGCCCCACAGATACGCAGTATTTT
CSVSGRAAGPTDTQYF
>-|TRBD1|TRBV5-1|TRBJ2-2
TGCGCCAGCAGCTTGGGACAGGGGCGCAACACCGGGGAGCTGTTTTTT
CASSLGQGRNTGELFF
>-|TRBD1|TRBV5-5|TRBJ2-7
TGTGCCAGCAGCGGGACAGCCCTCTACGAGCAGTACTTC
CASSGTALYEQYF